This TCR beta chain derives from a study of blood T cell repertoires in COVID-19 (dated by TCRdb to between 2020 and 2021). Some background on the complete study: Collaborator samples came from the United States, Italy and Spain and covered acute and convalescent phases of COVID-19. The samples were drawn from the first 160 participants of the ongoing ImmuneRACE study and from 1,254 subjects provided by 6 global collaborators. HLA class I and class II types, where available, came from metadata supplied by the sample provider rather than from assay-based typing. The sample metadata nearly always contained a de-identified subject ID, COVID-19 status, age in years and sex. A freely available public database, intended as a resource for researchers studying the immune response to SARS-CoV-2, is where the repertoires were released. The material from the prospective study consisted of cDNA or gDNA derived from T cells, B-cell-depleted T cells, or PBMCs. The dataset comprised deeply sampled blood TCRbeta repertoires from subjects exposed to, actively infected with, or recovered from COVID-19. General findings and caveats noted by the study authors: The amount of clinical and demographic metadata varied by source and participant and was provided uncurated.

The immunoSEQ Assay, a bias-controlled multiplex PCR, was used to amplify TCRbeta CDR3 regions from genomic DNA. Per the source publication's procedure: Nucleated cell counts per sample were estimated from amplification of reference gene primers within the assay. To quantify the absolute abundance of each unique TCRbeta CDR3 rearrangement, sequence reads were collapsed and filtered. For each sample, productive Simpson clonality was calculated as the square root of Simpson's diversity index over productive rearrangements. TCRdb took this table from immuneACCESS and kept in-frame rearrangements with V and J called. Such tables lack part of the clones; where checked against another copy, unresolved V genes explain under half of the gap, and the rest is unexplained. The V and J calls and the clone size are those of that table, but D and trimming were determined from the DNA. This sample gives around 220,000 clones in total; over 75% of them show up just once. The top ten constitute 3.5% to 5% of the sample.

The collaborating institutions used their own protocols to collect whole blood in K2EDTA tubes. For TCRbeta analysis, collaborators shipped samples in one of three forms: frozen whole blood, isolated PBMCs, or DNA extracted from either of those sample types. About this clone: Its antigen is not yet known. No base-level quality is on record; no much larger clone is a single base apart.

This clonotype was obtained from a man aged 50 or older with acute or convalescent COVID-19. Specimen: peripheral blood.

CDR3 protein: CASSIPHGHSPLHF. The sequence in DNA is TGTGCCAGTAGTATTCCGCACGGTCATTCACCCCTCCACTTT. Recombination linked TRBV19 to TRBJ1-6, with the D gene uncertain. Between the V and J ends, shortened by 3 bases and 8 bases respectively, the junction contains 11 bases. CDR1 and CDR2 were assigned from the germline V gene (reference sequence) as LNHDA and SQIVND. The CDR3 goes from the cysteine to the phenylalanine over 14 residues. CDR3 DNA is the only sequence kept; it has 42 bases, read in frame from the first base.